This is a list of T cell receptor beta chains from one sample in a study of T-cell reconstitution after alpha-beta-depleted transplantation in children. MiXCR, applied by TCRdb to the PCR reads, yields one record per CDR3 protein. Of 450,000 to 550,000 distinct CDR3 sequences in the sample, roughly 11% are singletons; the top ten hold 14%. The specimen comprised PBMCs, mostly from graft donor cells, sampled 180 days after TCRalphabeta/CD19-depleted stem cell transplant. These receptors were taken from a female patient aged 2-15 years who had a stem cell transplant for aplastic anemia, so the T cells may come from the graft donor. The CDR3 runs from the conserved cysteine through the conserved F or W. Fields, in order: J gene, V gene, D gene, clone size, CDR3 DNA, CDR3 protein. The D gene is left open where the match is weak. Clone size is given for some rows only: seen once, a few or many times, or a class if the clone is expanded.

TRBJ2-1	TRBV5-1	TRBD2	NA	TGCGCCAGCAGCAGGGGACTAGCGGGAATCAATGAGCAGTTCTTC	CASSRGLAGINEQFF
TRBJ2-5	TRBV29-1	NA	NA	TGCAGCGTCCGCAGGGTCCAAGAGACCCAGTACTTC	CSVRRVQETQYF
TRBJ2-5	TRBV5-6	NA	NA	TGTGCCAGCAGCCCTCGGGACACCCAGGAGACCCAGTACTTC	CASSPRDTQETQYF
TRBJ2-5	TRBV5-1	NA	few	TGCGCCAGCAGCGACGGGACGTTCCAAGAGACCCAGTACTTC	CASSDGTFQETQYF
TRBJ1-2	TRBV2	NA	NA	TGTGCCAGCAGTTGGGTCTCTGGGGACTATGGCTACACCTTC	CASSWVSGDYGYTF
TRBJ1-1	TRBV29-1	NA	few	TGCAGCGTTAGGACGGTGAACACTGAAGCTTTCTTT	CSVRTVNTEAFF
TRBJ2-5	TRBV4-2	TRBD2	few	TGTGCCAGCAGCCAGGCCGGACTAGCGGGAGCTTACGAGACCCAGTACTTC	CASSQAGLAGAYETQYF
TRBJ1-5	TRBV7-9	NA	many	TGTGCCAGCAGCTTGGGGAGTCAGCCCCAGCATTTT	CASSLGSQPQHF
TRBJ2-5	TRBV27	NA	few	TGTGCCAGCAGTTTATCGTGGACAGATCAAGAGACCCAGTACTTC	CASSLSWTDQETQYF
TRBJ2-3	TRBV3-1	NA	NA	TGTGCCAGCAGCCAAGATCCGATCCGACCAGATACGCAGTATTTT	CASSQDPIRPDTQYF
TRBJ2-3	TRBV6-5	NA	NA	TGTGCCAGCAGTTACTCCTCTGGGGGCGGCACAGATACGCAGTATTTT	CASSYSSGGGTDTQYF
TRBJ2-7	TRBV11-2	NA	few	TGTGCCAGCAGCTTAGGTACAGGGAAATACGAGCAGTACTTC	CASSLGTGKYEQYF
TRBJ1-2	TRBV19	TRBD1	NA	TGTGCCAGCCGAGCCCGGGACAGGGGGCAGGGAGGCTACACCTTC	CASRARDRGQGGYTF
TRBJ2-3	TRBV7-9	NA	few	TGTGCCAGCAGCCCCTCAAGAGGGGCGACAGATACGCAGTATTTT	CASSPSRGATDTQYF
TRBJ2-3	TRBV18	NA	few	TGTGCCAGCTCACTCTTTGCAACAGGGGAGGGAGCAGATACGCAGTATTTT	CASSLFATGEGADTQYF
TRBJ2-5	TRBV24-1	TRBD1	many	TGTGCCACCAGCGCGGCCGGCACAGGGGAAGAGACCCAGTACTTC	CATSAAGTGEETQYF
TRBJ1-1	TRBV15	NA	NA	TGTGCCACCAGCAGAGCCCCGGGAAACCCTTCATACGCTTTCTTT	CATSRAPGNPSYAFF
TRBJ2-7	TRBV9	TRBD1	few	TGTGCCAGCAGCGTGACCCCAGGGGGCCCTCTCTACGAGCAGTACTTC	CASSVTPGGPLYEQYF
TRBJ2-1	TRBV25-1	NA	few	TGTGCCAGCAGTGAATTGAGAAATGAGCAGTTCTTC	CASSELRNEQFF
TRBJ2-2	TRBV12-3/TRBV12-4	NA	NA	TGTGCCAGCAGTTTCCTCCTAGTGAGGACCGGGGAGCTGTTTTTT	CASSFLLVRTGELFF
TRBJ2-1	TRBV19	TRBD2	NA	TGTGCCAGTAGCCACGGGAGGTCCTACAATGAGCAGTTCTTC	CASSHGRSYNEQFF
TRBJ2-5	TRBV20-1	TRBD1	few	TGCAGTGCCACGACAGGGCCTCGGGAGACCCAGTACTTC	CSATTGPRETQYF
TRBJ2-1	TRBV7-8	NA	few	TGTGCCAGCAGCTTAGAGAGGACTCCAATCGGGGAGTTCTTC	CASSLERTPIGEFF
TRBJ2-1	TRBV24-1	TRBD2	many	TGTGCCACCAGTGCTAGCGGGAGGGAGGATGAGCAGTTCTTC	CATSASGREDEQFF
TRBJ2-5	TRBV7-2	NA	few	TGTGCCAGCAGCCCACCTAGTCTCCCCAAGACCCAGTACTTC	CASSPPSLPKTQYF
TRBJ2-5	TRBV11-2	NA	few	TGTGCCAGCAGCCAAGTCGAGACCCGGGCCCAGTACTTC	CASSQVETRAQYF
TRBJ1-2	TRBV7-2	NA	NA	TGTGCCAGCAGCTTACCGACCTCCAGGACTTTCGGAGCTAACTATGGCTACACCTTC	CASSLPTSRTFGANYGYTF
TRBJ2-1	TRBV9	TRBD1	few	TGTGCCAGCAGCGTAGCGGGACAGGAACACAATGAGCAGTTCTTC	CASSVAGQEHNEQFF
TRBJ2-7	TRBV7-4	TRBD1	many	TGTGCCAGCAGCCGTGGGACAGGGAGGTCCTACGAGCAGTACTTC	CASSRGTGRSYEQYF
TRBJ2-6	TRBV12-3/TRBV12-4	NA	many	TGTGCCAGCAGCCCTACCCGCTCTGGGGCCAACGTCCTGACTTTC	CASSPTRSGANVLTF
TRBJ1-5	TRBV24-1	NA	many	TGTGCCACCAGTGATTCGGAGGACACGTGGGGCCAGCCCCAGCATTTT	CATSDSEDTWGQPQHF
TRBJ2-1	TRBV7-9	NA	NA	TGTGCCAGCAGCTTACGCAAACTTGACCATGAGCAGTTCTTC	CASSLRKLDHEQFF
TRBJ2-5	TRBV20-1	TRBD1	NA	TGCAGTGCTAGATGGGACAGGGGGCGGGAGACCCAGTACTTC	CSARWDRGRETQYF
TRBJ2-5	TRBV12-5	TRBD2	NA	TGTGCTAGTGGTTTGCCCCTCGGACTAGCGGGAAGTACAGAGACCCAGTACTTC	CASGLPLGLAGSTETQYF
TRBJ1-5	TRBV29-1	NA	once	TGCAGCGTCCTCGTCCAAAACGGGCAGCCCCAGCATTTT	CSVLVQNGQPQHF
TRBJ2-1	TRBV20-1	TRBD2	NA	TGCAGTGCTAGAACAGGGACTAGCGGGAGTGGGAATGAGCAGTTCTTC	CSARTGTSGSGNEQFF
TRBJ2-2	TRBV10-1	NA	few	TGCGCCAGCGGGCGGAGGGACACCGGGGAGCTGTTTTTT	CASGRRDTGELFF
TRBJ2-7	TRBV28	NA	many	TGTGCCAGCAGTTTAATAGGCTACGAGCAGTACTTC	CASSLIGYEQYF
TRBJ2-1	TRBV5-6	TRBD1	NA	TGTGCCAGCAGCTTTTTCGGGACAGGGGGTAATGAGCAGTTCTTC	CASSFFGTGGNEQFF
TRBJ2-1	TRBV20-1	NA	many	TGCAGTGCTAGAGGGACTAATCCTGAGCAGTTCTTC	CSARGTNPEQFF
TRBJ1-5	TRBV18	TRBD1	NA	TGTGCCAGCTCACCACCGGGGTTTGGACAGGGGGTCAATCAGCCCCAGCATTTT	CASSPPGFGQGVNQPQHF
TRBJ1-2	TRBV12-3/TRBV12-4	NA	once	TGTGCCAGCAGTTTAGGGACGCACTACGGCTACACCTTC	CASSLGTHYGYTF
TRBJ2-3	TRBV27	TRBD2	many	TGTGCCAGCGGGCTAGCGGGGAGCACAGATACGCAGTATTTT	CASGLAGSTDTQYF
TRBJ1-5	TRBV20-1	TRBD1	NA	TGCAGTGCTAGGGCAGGGGGCTATCAGCCCCAGCATTTT	CSARAGGYQPQHF
TRBJ2-6	TRBV6-2/TRBV6-3	NA	NA	TGTGCCAGCACCTACGACGGGGGGCTGAGGAGCGCTGGGGCCAACGTCCTGACTTTC	CASTYDGGLRSAGANVLTF